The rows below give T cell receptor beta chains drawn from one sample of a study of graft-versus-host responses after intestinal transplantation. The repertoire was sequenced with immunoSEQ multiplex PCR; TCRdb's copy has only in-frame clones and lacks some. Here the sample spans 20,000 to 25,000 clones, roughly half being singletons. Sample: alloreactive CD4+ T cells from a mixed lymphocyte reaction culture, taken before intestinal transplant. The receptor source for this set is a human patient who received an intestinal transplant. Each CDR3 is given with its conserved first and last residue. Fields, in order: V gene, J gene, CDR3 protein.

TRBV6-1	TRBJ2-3	CASTRGGATQYF
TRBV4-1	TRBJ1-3	CASSLSFRVSGNTIYF
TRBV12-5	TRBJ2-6	CAGDSLNSGANVLTF
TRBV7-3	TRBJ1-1	CASSLHRATEAFF
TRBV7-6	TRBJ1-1	CASSLAGTLNTEAFF
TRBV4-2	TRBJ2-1	CASSQSPLAGGGEQFF
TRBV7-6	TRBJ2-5	CASSEGTGGPKTQYF
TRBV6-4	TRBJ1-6	CASSGTMNSPLHF
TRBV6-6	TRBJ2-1	CASSYRRGPYNEQFF
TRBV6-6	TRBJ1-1	CASVKNTEAFF
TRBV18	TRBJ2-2	CASSPIARGELFF
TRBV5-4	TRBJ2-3	CASSLGTSRSTDTQYF
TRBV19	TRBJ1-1	CASSMFRDSPEAFF
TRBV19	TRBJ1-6	CASRSEEGHNSPLHF
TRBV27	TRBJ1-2	CASREQGRDGYTF
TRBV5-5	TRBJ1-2	CASTLSEGLRGYTF
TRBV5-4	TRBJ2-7	CASSHTGAGEQYF
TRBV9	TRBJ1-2	CASSAQDRPAGYGYTF
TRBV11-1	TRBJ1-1	CASSPQGANTEAFF
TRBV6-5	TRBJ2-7	CASSRTGKNYEQYF
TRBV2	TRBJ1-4	CASSGGLGQGSSTNEKLFF
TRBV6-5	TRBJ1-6	CASSPSRQNSPLHF
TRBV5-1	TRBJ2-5	CASSFGGPVETQYF
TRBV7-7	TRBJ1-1	CASSLDGTGYTEAFF
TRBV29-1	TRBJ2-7	CSVDGAGAPYEQYF
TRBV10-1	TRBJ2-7	CASNIILNREGSYEQYF
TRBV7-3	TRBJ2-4	CASSPGTGFIYF
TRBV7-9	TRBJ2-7	CASSLFQGNEQYF
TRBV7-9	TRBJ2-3	CASSFDPLAGAQWGYF
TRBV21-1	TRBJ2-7	CASSGPRDSAYEQYF
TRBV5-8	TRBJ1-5	CASSLGVARDQPQHF
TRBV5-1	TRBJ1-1	CASKLQGLMNTEAFF
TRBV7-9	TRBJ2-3	CASSFTSGDTDTQYF